A single sample gave rise to the 28 T cell receptor beta chains below, sequenced in a study of human T cells and chemical hapten exposure. The time point denotes: patch test 3, about 24 weeks after DPC sensitization. Regarding treatment: therapeutic diphenylcyclopropenone sensitization with weekly scalp DPC. Unfractionated whole blood yielded total RNA. TCRdb analysed the RACE reads with MiXCR anew, one entry per CDR3 protein. The sample shows 40,000 or so distinct CDR3 sequences, roughly 13% of them seen only once. Sequences were derived from whole blood, sampled in connection with sensitization to the hapten diphenylcyclopropenone (DPC). These receptors were taken from a woman in her forties with alopecia areata. Some clones in this sample may be carry-over from other donors' samples.

This chain uses TRBV5-1 with TRBJ2-5; 10 bases fit TRBD2. With V trimmed by 7 bases and J by 0 bases, 6 bases remained unmatched. The CDR3 has 15 residues. Germline V lookup: CDR1 SGHRS, CDR2 YFSETQ. CDR3 residues: CASAVSGGNQETQYF. In DNA, the CDR3 is TGCGCCAGCGCCGTTAGCGGGGGGAACCAAGAGACCCAGTACTTC.

The table lists this clonotype with many counts. This chain uses TRBV29-1 with TRBJ2-2; no clear D gene. The CDR3 consists of 11 residues. The V gene's germline CDR1 is SQVTM and CDR2 ANQGSEA. Trimming took off 5 bases at V and 6 bases at J, with 7 bases between the two ends. The CDR3 region has the DNA TGCAGCGTTCGCATGTCCGGGGAGCTGTTTTTT. It specifies CSVRMSGELFF.

This clonotype was seen ten or more times. The genes are TRBV5-1 and TRBJ2-7, with 10 bases matching TRBD2. The V gene end was trimmed by 3 bases and the J gene end by 0 bases; junction bases not matched to a gene: 3. Germline CDR1 SGHRS, CDR2 YFSETQ. The CDR3 totals 15 residues. The CDR3 reads CASSSSSGGSYEQYF. In nucleotides, the CDR3 is TGCGCCAGCAGCTCCTCTAGCGGGGGCTCCTACGAGCAGTACTTC.

This clonotype was recorded at least ten times. The rearrangement joins TRBV9 to TRBJ1-5; D is undetermined. The CDR3 loop spans 15 amino acids. V lost 3 bases and J lost 5, with 15 bases in between. Germline V lookup: CDR1 SGDLS, CDR2 YYNGEE. CDR3 protein: CASSDLRRRHQPQHF. The CDR3 region has the DNA TGTGCCAGCAGCGACCTCAGGCGCCGGCATCAGCCCCAGCATTTT.

This clonotype showed up many times. The V and J genes are TRBV7-2 and TRBJ2-1, with TRBD1 as a possible D gene (6 bases). The germline V gene encodes CDR1 SGHTA and CDR2 FQGNSA. Between the trimmed V and J ends, which lost 5 bases and 6 bases, there was a span of 11 bases. The CDR3 runs to 13 residues. The CDR3, as DNA: TGTGCCAGCAGCCCCTACAGGGTCAATGAGCAGTTCTTC. Translation: CASSPYRVNEQFF.

This clonotype was seen ten or more times. The chain uses TRBV24-1 and TRBJ2-1; TRBD2 aligns across 8 bases. The CDR3 consists of 16 residues. Trimming took 4 bases from V and 0 from J; bases not matched to a gene: 4. Germline lookup yields CDR1 KGHDR and CDR2 SFDVKD. The CDR3 bases are TGTGCCACCAGTGACACAAGCGGGAGCTCCTACAATGAGCAGTTCTTC. It translates to CATSDTSGSSYNEQFF.

This clonotype was counted ten times or more. V usage is TRBV5-1 and J usage is TRBJ2-1, with TRBD1 matching over 8 bases. Germline CDR1 and CDR2: SGHRS and YFSETQ. Losses at the gene ends were 4 bases for V and 4 bases for J; bases not matched to a gene: 7. This CDR3 has 15 amino acids. CDR3 residues: CASSPRDRPYNEQFF. In DNA form, the CDR3 reads TGCGCCAGCAGCCCCCGGGACAGGCCATACAATGAGCAGTTCTTC.

This clonotype was picked up many times. The chain combines TRBV19 with TRBJ2-1; D is possibly TRBD2 (6 bases). The CDR3 spans 12 residues. Deletions cut 11 bases from V and 4 bases from J, with 12 bases between. Looked up from germline, CDR1 is LNHDA and CDR2 is SQIVND (reference sequence). CDR3 in DNA: TGTGCCGCGGGGCAACCATACAATGAGCAGTTCTTC. It codes for CAAGQPYNEQFF. Looking up the rest from reference TRBV19 and TRBJ2-1 gives the full variable domain: DGGITQSPKYLFRKEGQNVTLSCEQNLNHDAMYWYRQDPGQGLRLIYYSQIVNDFQKGDIAEGYSVSREKKESFPLTVTSAQKNPTAFYLCAAGQPYNEQFFGPGTRLTVL.

This clonotype was seen repeatedly, ten times or more. The chain links TRBV19 to TRBJ2-5; D may be TRBD2 (7 bases). Germline CDR1 reads LNHDA; CDR2 reads SQIVND (reference sequence). The CDR3 spans 15 residues. Trimming pared 4 bases from V and 2 bases from J, leaving 14 bases between. The CDR3 protein is CASSTSGTFQETQYF. DNA of the CDR3: TGTGCCAGTAGTACCAGCGGGACATTTCAAGAGACCCAGTACTTC.

This clonotype has at least ten counts. J is TRBJ2-5 and V is TRBV7-8; TRBD1 is a possible D gene (5 bases). The germline V gene encodes CDR1 SGHVS and CDR2 FQNEAQ. CDR3 length: 14 amino acids. V lost 5 bases to trimming and J lost 0 bases, with 10 bases between them. CDR3 amino acids: CASSPDTYQETQYF. The CDR3 DNA reads TGTGCCAGCAGCCCGGACACTTACCAAGAGACCCAGTACTTC.

At least ten counts were recorded for this clonotype. This chain connects TRBV3-1 to TRBJ2-1, with TRBD2 identical over 10 bases. The germline CDR1 and CDR2 sequences are LGHDT and YNNKEL (reference sequence). V was pared by 4 bases and J by 9 bases, with 3 bases of the junction left unmatched. This CDR3 is built from 13 residues. CDR3 bases: TGTGCCAGCAGCCCTAGACTAGCGGGTGAGCAGTTCTTC. Its protein product is CASSPRLAGEQFF.

This clonotype was seen at least ten times. V and J are TRBV6-5 and TRBJ1-1; no firm D call. The V gene's germline CDR1 is MNHEY and CDR2 SVGAGI. The V gene lost 7 bases and the J gene lost 7 bases, with 16 bases spanning the gap. The CDR3 sequence is 13 residues long. The CDR3 DNA is TGTGCCAGCACCCCCCGAGGGCAGCTTGAAGCTTTCTTT. Translation gives CASTPRGQLEAFF.

V and J are TRBV10-3 and TRBJ2-3; D possibly corresponds to TRBD2 (6 bases). CDR1 is ENHRY, CDR2 SYGVKD, per germline. The CDR3 contains 13 residues. Trimming left V 7 bases short and J 5 bases short, with 13 bases between. The CDR3 is CAITRGGEDTQYF. The CDR3 region has the DNA TGTGCCATCACGAGAGGAGGGGAAGATACGCAGTATTTT.

V usage is TRBV29-1 and J usage is TRBJ2-1; either TRBD1 or TRBD2 may fit D (5 bases each). V was clipped by 5 bases and J by 0 bases, with 8 bases between them. CDR3 length: 13 amino acids. Germline CDR1 SQVTM, CDR2 ANQGSEA. The DNA of the CDR3 is TGCAGCGTTTCAGGGAGCTCCTACAATGAGCAGTTCTTC. This translates into CSVSGSSYNEQFF.

This clonotype is termed medium-sized (0.01 to 0.1%). The V call is TRBV18, the J call TRBJ2-2, with D hard to call. Germline CDR1 reads KGHSH; CDR2 reads LQKENI. The CDR3 has 15 residues. Between the trimmed V and J ends, which lost 5 bases and 5 bases, there was a span of 15 bases. CDR3 protein: CASSKPGDQTGELFF. The CDR3 DNA reads as TGTGCCAGCTCAAAGCCAGGAGACCAAACCGGGGAGCTGTTTTTT.

This clonotype was observed a few times. The chain uses TRBV11-1 and TRBJ1-3, with 10 nucleotides matching TRBD1. The V segment lost 5 bases and the J segment 0 bases; nucleotides outside the gene matches: 10. In germline, CDR1 is SGHAT, CDR2 FQDESV (reference sequence). The CDR3 spans 18 residues. The CDR3 region is CASSGPGQGPGSGNTIYF. In DNA, the CDR3 is TGTGCCAGCAGCGGACCGGGACAGGGGCCCGGCTCTGGAAACACCATATATTTT. Drawing the rest from reference TRBV11-1 and TRBJ1-3, the complete variable domain is EAEVAQSPRYKITEKSQAVAFWCDPISGHATLYWYRQILGQGPELLVQFQDESVVDDSQLPKDRFSAERLKGVDSTLKIQPAELGDSAMYLCASSGPGQGPGSGNTIYFGEGSWLTVV.

The chain couples TRBV7-7 to TRBJ2-7; D remains unclear. Per germline, CDR1 SSHAT and CDR2 FNYEAQ (reference sequence). This CDR3 spans 14 amino acids. V was trimmed by 1 base and J by 1 base, leaving 8 bases between them. CDR3 nucleotides: TGTGCCAGCAGCTTAGAACGCGAGTCCTACGAGCAGTACTTC. The encoded protein is CASSLERESYEQYF.

This clonotype was counted at least ten times. The chain joins TRBV5-1 to TRBJ2-1; D gene uncertain. CDR1 is SGHRS, CDR2 YFSETQ, per germline. Deletions cut 0 bases from V and 4 bases from J, with 17 bases between. The CDR3 totals 17 residues. DNA of the CDR3: TGCGCCAGCAGCTTGGAGCCTGCCGGAGTCTCGTACAATGAGCAGTTCTTC. Protein sequence: CASSLEPAGVSYNEQFF. Based on the CDR3 plus reference TRBV5-1 and TRBJ2-1, the full variable domain is KAGVTQTPRYLIKTRGQQVTLSCSPISGHRSVSWYQQTPGQGLQFLFEYFSETQRNKGNFPGRFSGRQFSNSRSEMNVSTLELGDSALYLCASSLEPAGVSYNEQFFGPGTRLTVL.

This clonotype has at least ten counts. This chain connects TRBV10-3 to TRBJ1-2, with TRBD1 as a possible D gene (6 bases). The germline V gene encodes CDR1 ENHRY and CDR2 SYGVKD. The V gene lost 0 bases and the J gene lost 8 bases, with 16 bases spanning the gap. CDR3 length equals 15 residues. The CDR3 coding sequence is TGTGCCATCAGTGAGTCTTCCGGACAGAACTCGGGCTACACCTTC. It encodes CAISESSGQNSGYTF.

This clonotype was counted at least ten times. This chain connects TRBV5-1 to TRBJ2-7, with no clear D. Per the germline V gene, CDR1 is SGHRS and CDR2 is YFSETQ. There are 14 residues in the CDR3. Trimming pared 1 base from V and 0 bases from J, leaving 8 bases between. The CDR3 sequence: CASSLILDSYEQYF. CDR3 bases: TGCGCCAGCAGCTTGATTCTAGACTCCTACGAGCAGTACTTC.

The chain has TRBV28 and TRBJ2-3; D ambiguous. Per the germline V gene, CDR1 is MDHEN and CDR2 is SYDVKM. The CDR3 runs 14 residues. V was shortened by 3 bases and J by 3 bases, with 10 bases between the two germline ends. The CDR3 coding sequence is TGTGCCAGCAGTTTTCTTGAATTGACAGATACGCAGTATTTT. It codes for CASSFLELTDTQYF.

This chain links TRBV11-1 with TRBJ2-7, with 8 bases fitting TRBD1. The germline gives CDR1 SGHAT, CDR2 FQDESV (reference sequence). V trimming: 5 bases; J trimming: 6 bases; junction bases outside the gene matches: 3. The CDR3 has 12 residues. CDR3 sequence: CASSGTGVEQYF. Here the CDR3 DNA reads TGTGCCAGCAGCGGGACAGGAGTCGAGCAGTACTTC.

V and J are TRBV11-1 and TRBJ1-1; tentatively, D is TRBD1 (6 bases). Trimming stripped 5 bases from V and 5 bases from J, with 15 bases between. Germline V CDR1 and CDR2: SGHAT, FQDESV (reference sequence). The CDR3 contains 14 residues. CDR3 nucleotides: TGTGCCAGCAGCCTACGGACAGTGGGAACTGAAGCTTTCTTT. Amino acids: CASSLRTVGTEAFF.

This clonotype appeared a few times. The genes are TRBV28 and TRBJ1-1; D uncertain. This CDR3 is built from 13 residues. Germline assignment: CDR1 MDHEN and CDR2 SYDVKM. Trimming took off 2 bases at V and 10 bases at J, with 14 bases between the two ends. Here the CDR3 reads CASSLPGEGTAFF. The CDR3 DNA reads as TGTGCCAGCAGTTTACCTGGCGAGGGCACAGCTTTCTTT. The whole variable domain, remainder taken from reference TRBV28 and TRBJ1-1, is DVKVTQSSRYLVKRTGEKVFLECVQDMDHENMFWYRQDPGLGLRLIYFSYDVKMKEKGDIPEGYSVSREKKERFSLILESASTNQTSMYLCASSLPGEGTAFFGQGTRLTVV.

This clonotype came up many times. The chain links TRBV28 to TRBJ2-7; TRBD2 matches 11 bases. V lost 5 bases and J lost 2; bases outside the gene matches: 8. The germline V gene encodes CDR1 MDHEN and CDR2 SYDVKM. This CDR3 has 16 amino acids. CDR3 coding DNA: TGTGCCAGCAGTCCCCCGGGACTAGCGGAAGCCTACGAGCAGTACTTC. This sequence encodes CASSPPGLAEAYEQYF.

The chain links TRBV5-1 to TRBJ2-2; D not resolved. CDR3 length equals 12 residues. Trimming cost V 0 bases and J 6 bases, with 3 bases left between them. The germline gives CDR1 SGHRS, CDR2 YFSETQ. The CDR3: CASSLGAGELFF. The DNA for the CDR3 is TGCGCCAGCAGCTTGGGTGCCGGGGAGCTGTTTTTT. Supplemented by reference TRBV5-1 and TRBJ2-2, the full variable domain reads KAGVTQTPRYLIKTRGQQVTLSCSPISGHRSVSWYQQTPGQGLQFLFEYFSETQRNKGNFPGRFSGRQFSNSRSEMNVSTLELGDSALYLCASSLGAGELFFGEGSRLTVL.

In this sample, this clonotype turned up a few times. The chain recombines TRBV9 with TRBJ2-3, with 8 positions matching TRBD1. Germline CDR1 reads SGDLS; CDR2 reads YYNGEE. This CDR3 region has 15 residues. J lost 2 bases, V lost 0 bases, and 2 bases had no gene match. CDR3 amino acids: CASSVGQGLTDTQYF. CDR3 nucleotide sequence: TGTGCCAGCAGCGTAGGACAGGGGCTCACAGATACGCAGTATTTT.

The chain joins TRBV28 to TRBJ1-2, with D maybe TRBD1 (6 bases). Germline V gene lookup returns CDR1 MDHEN and CDR2 SYDVKM. This CDR3 region has 12 residues. V shed 8 bases and J shed 4 bases, with 11 bases lying between them. CDR3 protein: CASRPGAYGYTF. The CDR3 nucleotides are TGTGCCAGCCGTCCAGGGGCCTATGGCTACACCTTC.